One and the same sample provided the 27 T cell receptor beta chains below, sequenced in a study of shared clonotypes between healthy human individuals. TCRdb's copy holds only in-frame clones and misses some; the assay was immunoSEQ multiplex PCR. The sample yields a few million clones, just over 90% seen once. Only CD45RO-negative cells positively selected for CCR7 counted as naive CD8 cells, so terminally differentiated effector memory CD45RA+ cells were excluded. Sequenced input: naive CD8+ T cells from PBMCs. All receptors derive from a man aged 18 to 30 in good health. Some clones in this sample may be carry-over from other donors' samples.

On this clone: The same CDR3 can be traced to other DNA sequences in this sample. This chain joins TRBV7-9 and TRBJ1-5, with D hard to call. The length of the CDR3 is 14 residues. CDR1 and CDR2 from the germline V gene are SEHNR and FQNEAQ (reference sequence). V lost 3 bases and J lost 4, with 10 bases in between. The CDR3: CASSFTDSNQPQHF. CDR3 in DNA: TGTGCCAGCAGCTTTACAGATAGTAATCAGCCCCAGCATTTT.

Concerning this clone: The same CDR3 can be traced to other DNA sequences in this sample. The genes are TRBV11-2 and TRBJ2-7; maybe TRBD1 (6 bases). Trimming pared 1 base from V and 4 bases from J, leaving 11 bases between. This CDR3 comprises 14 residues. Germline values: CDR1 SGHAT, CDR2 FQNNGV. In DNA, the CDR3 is TGTGCCAGCAGCTTAGGGCAGGGGTTTTACGAGCAGTACTTC. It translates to CASSLGQGFYEQYF.

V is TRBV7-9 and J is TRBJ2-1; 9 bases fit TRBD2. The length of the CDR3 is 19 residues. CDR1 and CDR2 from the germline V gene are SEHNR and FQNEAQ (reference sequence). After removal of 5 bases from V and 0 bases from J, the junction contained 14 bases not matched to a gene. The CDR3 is CASSPKNLLAGSSYNEQFF. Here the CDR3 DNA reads TGTGCCAGCAGCCCGAAGAACTTACTAGCGGGTAGCTCCTACAATGAGCAGTTCTTC.

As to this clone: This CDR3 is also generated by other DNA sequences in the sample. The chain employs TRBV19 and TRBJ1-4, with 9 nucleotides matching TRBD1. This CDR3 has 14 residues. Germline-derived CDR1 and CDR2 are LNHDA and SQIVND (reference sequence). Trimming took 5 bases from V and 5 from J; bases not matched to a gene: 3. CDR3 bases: TGTGCCAGTAGTCCCGGGACAGGGAATGAAAAACTGTTTTTT. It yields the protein CASSPGTGNEKLFF.

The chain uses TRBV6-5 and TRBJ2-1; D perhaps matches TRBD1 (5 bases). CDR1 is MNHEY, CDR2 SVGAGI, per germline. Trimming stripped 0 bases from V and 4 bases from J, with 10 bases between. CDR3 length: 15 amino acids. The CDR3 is CASSYSRQPYNEQFF. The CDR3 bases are TGTGCCAGCAGTTACTCTAGACAGCCTTACAATGAGCAGTTCTTC.

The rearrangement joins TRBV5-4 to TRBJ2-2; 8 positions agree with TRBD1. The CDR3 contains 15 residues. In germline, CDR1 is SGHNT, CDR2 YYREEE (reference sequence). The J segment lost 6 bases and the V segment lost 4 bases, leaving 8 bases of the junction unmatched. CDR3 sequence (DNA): TGTGCCAGCAGCGTCAGGACAGGGATGGCCGGGGAGCTGTTTTTT. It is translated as CASSVRTGMAGELFF.

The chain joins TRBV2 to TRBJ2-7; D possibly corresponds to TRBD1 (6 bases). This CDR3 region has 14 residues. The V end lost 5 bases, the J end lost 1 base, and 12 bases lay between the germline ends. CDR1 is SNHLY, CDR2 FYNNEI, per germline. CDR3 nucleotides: TGTGCCAGCAGTCACGCCAGGGGTTCCTACGAGCAGTACTTC. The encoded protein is CASSHARGSYEQYF.

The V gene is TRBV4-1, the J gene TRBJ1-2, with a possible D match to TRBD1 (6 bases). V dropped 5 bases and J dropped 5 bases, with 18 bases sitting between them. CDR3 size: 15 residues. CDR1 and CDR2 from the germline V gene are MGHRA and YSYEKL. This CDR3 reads CASSDHPGTKYGYTF. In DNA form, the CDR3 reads TGCGCCAGCAGCGACCACCCCGGGACAAAGTATGGCTACACCTTC.

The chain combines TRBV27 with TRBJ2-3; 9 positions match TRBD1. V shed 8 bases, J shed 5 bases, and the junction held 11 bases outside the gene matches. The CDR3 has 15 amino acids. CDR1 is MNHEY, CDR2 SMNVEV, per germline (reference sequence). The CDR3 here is CASSPGTGWGDTQYF. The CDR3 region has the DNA TGTGCCAGCTCCCCCGGGACAGGGTGGGGAGATACGCAGTATTTT.

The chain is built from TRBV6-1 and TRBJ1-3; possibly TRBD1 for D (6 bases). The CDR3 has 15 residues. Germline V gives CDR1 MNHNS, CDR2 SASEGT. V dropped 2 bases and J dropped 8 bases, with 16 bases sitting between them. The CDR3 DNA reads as TGTGCCAGCAGTGAACTACGGGTCCCAGGGGACACCATATATTTT. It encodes CASSELRVPGDTIYF.

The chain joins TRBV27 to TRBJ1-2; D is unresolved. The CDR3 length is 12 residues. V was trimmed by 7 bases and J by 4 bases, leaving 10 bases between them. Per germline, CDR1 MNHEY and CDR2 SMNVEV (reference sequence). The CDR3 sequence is CASTSHGYGYTF. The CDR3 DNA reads TGTGCCAGCACCTCCCACGGCTATGGCTACACCTTC.

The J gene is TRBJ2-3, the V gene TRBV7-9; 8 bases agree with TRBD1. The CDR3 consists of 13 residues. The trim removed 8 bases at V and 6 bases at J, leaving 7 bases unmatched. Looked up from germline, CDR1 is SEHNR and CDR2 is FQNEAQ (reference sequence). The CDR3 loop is CASGQGGRDTQYF. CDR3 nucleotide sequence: TGTGCCAGCGGACAGGGCGGGCGGGATACGCAGTATTTT. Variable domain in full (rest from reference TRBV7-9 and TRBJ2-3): DTGVSQNPRHKITKRGQNVTFRCDPISEHNRLYWYRQTLGQGPEFLTYFQNEAQLEKSRLLSDRFSAERPKGSFSTLEIQRTEQGDSAMYLCASGQGGRDTQYFGPGTRLTVL.

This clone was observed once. The CDR3 bases are TGTGCCAGCAGCCCTTATCGGGGGACCGGGGAGCTGTTTTTT. This codes for CASSPYRGTGELFF. J is TRBJ2-2 and V is TRBV16; TRBD2 is a possible D gene (6 bases). V was clipped by 4 bases and J by 5 bases, with 11 bases between them. Germline-derived CDR1 and CDR2 are KGHSY and FQNENV. The CDR3 has 14 amino acids.

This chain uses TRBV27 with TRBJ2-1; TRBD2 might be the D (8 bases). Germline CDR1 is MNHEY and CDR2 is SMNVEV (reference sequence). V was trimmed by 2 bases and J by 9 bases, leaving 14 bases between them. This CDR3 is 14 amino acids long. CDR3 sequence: CASSLGTAGVEQFF. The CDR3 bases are TGTGCCAGCAGTTTAGGGACAGCGGGAGTTGAGCAGTTCTTC.

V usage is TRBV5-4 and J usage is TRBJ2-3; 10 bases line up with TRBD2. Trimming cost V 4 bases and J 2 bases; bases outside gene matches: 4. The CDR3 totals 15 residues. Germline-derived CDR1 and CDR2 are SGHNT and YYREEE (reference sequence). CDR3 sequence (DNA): TGTGCCAGCAGCGCAGGACTAGCGGACACAGATACGCAGTATTTT. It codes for CASSAGLADTDTQYF.

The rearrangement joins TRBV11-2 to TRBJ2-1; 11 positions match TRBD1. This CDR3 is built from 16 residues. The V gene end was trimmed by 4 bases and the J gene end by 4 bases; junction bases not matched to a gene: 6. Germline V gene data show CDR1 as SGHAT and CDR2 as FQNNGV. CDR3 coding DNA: TGTGCCAGCAGCTCACTGGACAGGGGGCTGTACAATGAGCAGTTCTTC. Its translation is CASSSLDRGLYNEQFF.

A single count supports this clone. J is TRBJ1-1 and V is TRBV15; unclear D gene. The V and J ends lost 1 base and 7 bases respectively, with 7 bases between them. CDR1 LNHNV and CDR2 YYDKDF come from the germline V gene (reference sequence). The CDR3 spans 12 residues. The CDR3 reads CATSRVGGEAFF. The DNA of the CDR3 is TGTGCCACCAGCAGAGTCGGCGGTGAAGCTTTCTTT. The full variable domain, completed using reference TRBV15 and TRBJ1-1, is DAMVIQNPRYQVTQFGKPVTLSCSQTLNHNVMYWYQQKSSQAPKLLFHYYDKDFNNEADTPDNFQSRRPNTSFCFLDIRSPGLGDTAMYLCATSRVGGEAFFGQGTRLTVV.

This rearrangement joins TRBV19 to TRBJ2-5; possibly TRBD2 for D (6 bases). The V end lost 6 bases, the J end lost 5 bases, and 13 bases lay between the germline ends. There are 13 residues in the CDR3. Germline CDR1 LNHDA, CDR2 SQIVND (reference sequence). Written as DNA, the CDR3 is TGTGCCAGTAGCCCGGGAGCTTCGGAGACCCAGTACTTC. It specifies CASSPGASETQYF.

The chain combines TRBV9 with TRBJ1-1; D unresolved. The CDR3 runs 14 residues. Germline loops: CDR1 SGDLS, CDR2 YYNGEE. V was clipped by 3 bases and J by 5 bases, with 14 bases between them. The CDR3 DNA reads TGTGCCAGCAGCGAAGGGAATTTTTGGACTGAAGCTTTCTTT. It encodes CASSEGNFWTEAFF.

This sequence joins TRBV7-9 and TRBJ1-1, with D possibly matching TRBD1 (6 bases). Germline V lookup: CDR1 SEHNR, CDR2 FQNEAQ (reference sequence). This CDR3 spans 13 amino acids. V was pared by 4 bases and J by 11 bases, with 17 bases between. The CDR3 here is CASSSLGGRGAFF. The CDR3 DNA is TGTGCCAGCAGCTCGTTAGGGGGACGCGGGGCTTTCTTT.

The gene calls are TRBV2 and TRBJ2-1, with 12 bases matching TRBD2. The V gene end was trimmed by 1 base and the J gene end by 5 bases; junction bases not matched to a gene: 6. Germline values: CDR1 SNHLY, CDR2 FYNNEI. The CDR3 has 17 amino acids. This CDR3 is CASSEGLAGVSHNEQFF. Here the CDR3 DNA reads TGTGCCAGCAGTGAAGGACTAGCGGGAGTTAGCCACAATGAGCAGTTCTTC.

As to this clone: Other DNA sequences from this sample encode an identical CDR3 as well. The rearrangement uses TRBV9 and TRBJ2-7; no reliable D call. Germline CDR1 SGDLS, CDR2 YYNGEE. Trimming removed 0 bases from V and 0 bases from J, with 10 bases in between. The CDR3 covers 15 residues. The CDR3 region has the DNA TGTGCCAGCAGCGTAGGAGGTCTCCTCTCCTACGAGCAGTACTTC. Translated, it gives CASSVGGLLSYEQYF.

This CDR3 is CASSPGLAGGPGTGELFF. CDR3 bases: TGTGCCAGCAGTCCGGGACTAGCGGGAGGGCCGGGAACCGGGGAGCTGTTTTTT. This rearrangement joins TRBV6-4 to TRBJ2-2, with TRBD2 matching 16 bases. CDR3 length equals 18 residues. Germline loops: CDR1 MRHNA, CDR2 SNTAGT. The junction had 8 bases not matched to a gene; V was cut back by 5 bases and J by 5 bases.

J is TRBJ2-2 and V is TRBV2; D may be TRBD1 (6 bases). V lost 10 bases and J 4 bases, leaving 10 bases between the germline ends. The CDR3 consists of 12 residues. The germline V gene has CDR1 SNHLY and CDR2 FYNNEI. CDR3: CATWGLTGELFF. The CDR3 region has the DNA TGTGCCACCTGGGGGCTCACCGGGGAGCTGTTTTTT.

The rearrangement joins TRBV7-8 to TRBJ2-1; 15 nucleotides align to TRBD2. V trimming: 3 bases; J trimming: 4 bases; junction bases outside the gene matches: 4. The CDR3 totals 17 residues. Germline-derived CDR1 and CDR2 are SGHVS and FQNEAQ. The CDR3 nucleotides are TGTGCCAGCAGCTTCAGGACTAGCGGGAGGGAGTACAATGAGCAGTTCTTC. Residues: CASSFRTSGREYNEQFF.

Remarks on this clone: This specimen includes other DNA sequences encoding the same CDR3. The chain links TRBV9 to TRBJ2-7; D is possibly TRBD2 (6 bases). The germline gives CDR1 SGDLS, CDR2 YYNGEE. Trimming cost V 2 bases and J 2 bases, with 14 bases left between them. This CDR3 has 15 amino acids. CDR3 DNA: TGTGCCAGCAGCGTCGGCCGGGACTCCACCTACGAGCAGTACTTC. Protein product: CASSVGRDSTYEQYF.

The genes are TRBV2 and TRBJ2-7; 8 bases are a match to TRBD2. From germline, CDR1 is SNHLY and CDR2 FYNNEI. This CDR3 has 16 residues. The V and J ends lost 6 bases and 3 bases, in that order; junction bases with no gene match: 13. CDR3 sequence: CASSRGGGLRNYEQYF. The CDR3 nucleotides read TGTGCCAGCAGCCGGGGGGGAGGGTTAAGAAACTACGAGCAGTACTTC.